Each of the 2 T cell receptor beta chains below was sequenced from the same sample in a study of CD8+ T cells in alopecia areata. The sample's treatment: oral pan-JAK inhibitor, 5-10 mg twice daily. Reverse transcription of extracted RNA yielded cDNA, which provided the sequencing template. Sequenced by immunoSEQ multiplex PCR; TCRdb stores in-frame clones only, minus some. The sample lists some 170,000 clones, roughly 50% occurring once. Specimen: CD4+ T cells sorted from blood, collected at approximately week 56, from a patient treated with tofacitinib. Source of these receptors: a human donor with alopecia areata.

The chain couples TRBV7-3 to TRBJ2-7, with TRBD2 as a possible D gene (6 bases). Germline V gene lookup returns CDR1 SGHTA and CDR2 FQGTGA. Trimming left V 3 bases short and J 3 bases short, with 15 bases between. This CDR3 has 15 residues. The CDR3 region has the DNA TGTGCCAGCAGCTTGCAGGAGGGGAAAGGCTACGAGCAGTACTTC. Translated, it gives CASSLQEGKGYEQYF.

This clone was counted a few times. J is TRBJ1-2 and V is TRBV7-9; D is uncertain. The CDR3 is made up of 13 amino acids. In germline, CDR1 is SEHNR, CDR2 FQNEAQ (reference sequence). V shed 4 bases and J shed 4 bases, with 10 bases lying between them. The CDR3 loop reads CASSSSGGYGYTF. Written as DNA, the CDR3 is TGTGCCAGCAGCTCCAGTGGTGGCTATGGCTACACCTTC.